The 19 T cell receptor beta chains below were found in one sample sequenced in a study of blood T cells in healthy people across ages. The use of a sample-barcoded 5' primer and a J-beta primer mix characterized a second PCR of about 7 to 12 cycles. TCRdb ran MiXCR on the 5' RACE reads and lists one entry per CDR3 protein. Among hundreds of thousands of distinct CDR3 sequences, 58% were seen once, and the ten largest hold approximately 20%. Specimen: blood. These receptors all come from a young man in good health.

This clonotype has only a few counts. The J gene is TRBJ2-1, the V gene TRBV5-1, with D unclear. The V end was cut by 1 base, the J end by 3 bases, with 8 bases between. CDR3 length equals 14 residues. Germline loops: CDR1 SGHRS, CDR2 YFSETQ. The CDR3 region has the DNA TGCGCCAGCAGCTTGCAGGAAGTCTACAATGAGCAGTTCTTC. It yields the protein CASSLQEVYNEQFF.

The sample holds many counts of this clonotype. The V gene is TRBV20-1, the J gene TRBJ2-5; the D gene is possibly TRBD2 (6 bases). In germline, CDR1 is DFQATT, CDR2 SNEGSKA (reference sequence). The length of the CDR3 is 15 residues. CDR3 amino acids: CSASPAAVGGETQYF. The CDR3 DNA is TGCAGCGCCAGTCCTGCGGCGGTCGGGGGAGAGACCCAGTACTTC.

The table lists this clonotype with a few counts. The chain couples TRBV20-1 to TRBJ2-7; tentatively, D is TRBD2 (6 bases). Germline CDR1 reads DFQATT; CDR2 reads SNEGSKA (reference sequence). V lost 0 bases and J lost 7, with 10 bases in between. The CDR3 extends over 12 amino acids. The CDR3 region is CSARDPGGEQYF. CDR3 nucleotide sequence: TGCAGTGCTAGAGATCCCGGGGGAGAGCAGTACTTC.

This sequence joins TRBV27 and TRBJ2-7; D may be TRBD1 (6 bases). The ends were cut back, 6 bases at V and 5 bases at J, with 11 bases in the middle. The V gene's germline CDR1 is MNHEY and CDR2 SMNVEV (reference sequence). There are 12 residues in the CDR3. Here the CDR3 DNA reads TGTGCCAGCAGGTCAGGGGACGACGAGCAGTACTTC. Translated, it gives CASRSGDDEQYF.

This CDR3 is CAASRGSTQYF. DNA for the CDR3: TGTGCCGCCTCTCGTGGGAGCACGCAGTATTTT. The chain uses TRBV15 and TRBJ2-3; D might be TRBD2 (5 bases). V was cut by 11 bases and J by 9 bases, with 15 bases left in between. Germline CDR1 reads LNHNV; CDR2 reads YYDKDF (reference sequence). The CDR3 runs 11 residues.

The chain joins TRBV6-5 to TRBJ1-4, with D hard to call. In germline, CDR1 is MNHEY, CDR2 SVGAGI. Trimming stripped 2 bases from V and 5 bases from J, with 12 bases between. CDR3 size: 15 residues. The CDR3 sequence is CASSYRGLRNEKLFF. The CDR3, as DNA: TGTGCCAGCAGTTACCGAGGACTCCGGAATGAAAAACTGTTTTTT.

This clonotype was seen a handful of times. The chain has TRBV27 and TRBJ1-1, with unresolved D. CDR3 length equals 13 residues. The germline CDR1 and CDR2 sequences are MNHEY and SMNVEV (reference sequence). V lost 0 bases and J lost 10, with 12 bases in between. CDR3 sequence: CASSLSMDSAAFF. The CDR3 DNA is TGTGCCAGCAGTTTATCGATGGACTCGGCAGCTTTCTTT.

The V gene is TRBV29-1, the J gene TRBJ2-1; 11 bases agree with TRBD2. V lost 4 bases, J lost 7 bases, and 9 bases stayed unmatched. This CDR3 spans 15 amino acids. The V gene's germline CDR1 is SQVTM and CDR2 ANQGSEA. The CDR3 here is CSVGLTSGRSNEQFF. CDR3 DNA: TGCAGCGTTGGATTAACTAGCGGGAGATCGAATGAGCAGTTCTTC.

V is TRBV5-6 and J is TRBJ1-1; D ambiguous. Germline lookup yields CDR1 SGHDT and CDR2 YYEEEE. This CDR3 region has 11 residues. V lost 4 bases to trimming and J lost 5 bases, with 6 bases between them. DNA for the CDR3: TGTGCCAGCAGCCGTTGGACTGAAGCTTTCTTT. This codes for CASSRWTEAFF.

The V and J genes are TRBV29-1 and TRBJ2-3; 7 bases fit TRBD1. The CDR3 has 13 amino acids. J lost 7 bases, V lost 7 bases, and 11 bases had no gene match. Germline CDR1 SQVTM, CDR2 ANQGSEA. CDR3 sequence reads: CSASGGQTNTQYF. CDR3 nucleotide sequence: TGCAGCGCCTCTGGGGGACAGACCAATACGCAGTATTTT.

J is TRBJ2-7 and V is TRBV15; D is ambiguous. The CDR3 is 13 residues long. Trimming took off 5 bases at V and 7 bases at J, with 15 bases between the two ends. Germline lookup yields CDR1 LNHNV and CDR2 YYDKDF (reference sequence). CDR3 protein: CATSPGPNNEQYF. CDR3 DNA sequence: TGTGCCACCAGCCCCGGACCAAACAATGAGCAGTACTTC.

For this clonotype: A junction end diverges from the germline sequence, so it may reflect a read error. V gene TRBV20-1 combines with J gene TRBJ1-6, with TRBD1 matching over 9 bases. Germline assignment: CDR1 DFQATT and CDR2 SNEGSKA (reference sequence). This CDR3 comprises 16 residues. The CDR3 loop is CSAAGTGFFNNAPLHF. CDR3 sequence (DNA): TGCAGTGCGGCCGGGACAGGGTTTTTTAATAATGCACCCCTCCACTTT.

In DNA form, the CDR3 reads TGTGCCAGCAGCCGACGATTCGGGAGCGGGAGTATCAATGAGCAGTTCTTC. Its protein product is CASSRRFGSGSINEQFF. V usage is TRBV7-9 and J usage is TRBJ2-1; TRBD2 agrees at 8 bases. CDR3 length: 17 residues. After removal of 5 bases from V and 6 bases from J, the junction contained 15 bases not matched to a gene. Germline CDR1 reads SEHNR; CDR2 reads FQNEAQ (reference sequence).

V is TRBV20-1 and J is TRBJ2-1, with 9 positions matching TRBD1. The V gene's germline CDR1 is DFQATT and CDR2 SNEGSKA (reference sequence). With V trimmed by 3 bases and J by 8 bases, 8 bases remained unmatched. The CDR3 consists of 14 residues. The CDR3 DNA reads TGCAGTGCTAGTCAAGTGACAGGGGGTTATGAGCAGTTCTTC. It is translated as CSASQVTGGYEQFF.

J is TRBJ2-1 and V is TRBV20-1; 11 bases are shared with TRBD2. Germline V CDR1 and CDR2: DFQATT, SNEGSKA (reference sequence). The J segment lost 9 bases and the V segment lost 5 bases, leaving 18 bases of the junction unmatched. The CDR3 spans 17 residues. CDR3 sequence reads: CSAPDVSGRAGLPEQFF. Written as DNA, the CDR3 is TGCAGTGCTCCCGACGTTAGCGGGAGGGCCGGGTTACCTGAGCAGTTCTTC.

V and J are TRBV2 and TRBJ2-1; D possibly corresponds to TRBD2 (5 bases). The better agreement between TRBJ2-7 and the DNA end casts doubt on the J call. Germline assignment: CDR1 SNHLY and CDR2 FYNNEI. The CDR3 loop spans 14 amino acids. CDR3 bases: TGTGCCAGCAGTGTTCTCGGAAGGGAGAACGAGCAGTACTTC. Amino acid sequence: CASSVLGRENEQYF.

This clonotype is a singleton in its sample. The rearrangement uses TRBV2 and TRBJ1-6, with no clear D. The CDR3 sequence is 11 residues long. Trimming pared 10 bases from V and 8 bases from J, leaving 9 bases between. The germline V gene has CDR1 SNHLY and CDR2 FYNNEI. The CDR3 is CATRRDSPLHF. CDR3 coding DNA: TGTGCCACCCGGAGGGATTCACCCCTCCACTTT.

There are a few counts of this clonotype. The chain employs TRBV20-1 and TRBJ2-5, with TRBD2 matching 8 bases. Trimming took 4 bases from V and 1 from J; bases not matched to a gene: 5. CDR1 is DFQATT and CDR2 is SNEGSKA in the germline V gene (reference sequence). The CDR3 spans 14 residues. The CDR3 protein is CSAKRGPIQETQYF. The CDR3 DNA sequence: TGCAGTGCTAAGCGGGGGCCGATCCAAGAGACCCAGTACTTC.

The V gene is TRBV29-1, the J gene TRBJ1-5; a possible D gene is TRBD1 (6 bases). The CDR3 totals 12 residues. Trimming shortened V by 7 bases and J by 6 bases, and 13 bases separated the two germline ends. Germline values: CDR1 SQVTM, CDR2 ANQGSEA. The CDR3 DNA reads TGCAGCGCTCTCAGCAGGGGTCAGCCCCAGCATTTT. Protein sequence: CSALSRGQPQHF.